This T cell receptor beta chain was captured in a study of blood T cells in healthy people across ages. Findings of the study overall: Nothing was known about donor CMV status, and this possibly confounded expanded clonotype changes. Relative to aged donors, long-lived donors carried more naive CD4+ cells and displayed higher diversity. Diversity figures derived from one million T cells were judged to underestimate the true value.

Total RNA, at least 6 micrograms per sample, was extracted from PBMCs. In the case of this clonotype: Its target is not known.

A second PCR, run for about 7 to 11 cycles, used a sample-barcoded 5' primer plus a J-beta primer mix. TCRdb re-called the 5' RACE reads with MiXCR, one entry per CDR3 protein. The sample shows 1,300,000 or so distinct CDR3 sequences, around 55% of them seen only once. What was sequenced was blood. This TCR derives from a man aged 18 to 29 in good health.

The CDR3 DNA sequence: TGTGCCAGCAGCTTACAGGGGTCCAGCTCCTACGAGCAGTACTTC. Translated, it gives CASSLQGSSSYEQYF. This chain uses TRBV7-2 with TRBJ2-7, with D perhaps TRBD1 (6 bases). This CDR3 is built from 15 residues. Germline V lookup: CDR1 SGHTA, CDR2 FQGNSA. The germline V and J ends were trimmed by 2 bases and 0 bases, with 11 bases remaining between them.